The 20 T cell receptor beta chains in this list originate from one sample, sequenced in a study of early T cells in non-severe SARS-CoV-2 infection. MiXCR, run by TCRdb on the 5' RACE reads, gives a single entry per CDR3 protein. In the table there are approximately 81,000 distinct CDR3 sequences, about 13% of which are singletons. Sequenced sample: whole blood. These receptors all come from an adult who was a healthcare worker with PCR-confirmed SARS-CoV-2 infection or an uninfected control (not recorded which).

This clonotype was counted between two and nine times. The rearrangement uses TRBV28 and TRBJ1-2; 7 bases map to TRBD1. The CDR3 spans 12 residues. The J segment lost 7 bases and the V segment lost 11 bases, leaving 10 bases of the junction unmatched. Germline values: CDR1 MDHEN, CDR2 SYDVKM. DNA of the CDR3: TGTGCCGGAGGGGGCAGAGCGGCTGGCTACACCTTC. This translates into CAGGGRAAGYTF.

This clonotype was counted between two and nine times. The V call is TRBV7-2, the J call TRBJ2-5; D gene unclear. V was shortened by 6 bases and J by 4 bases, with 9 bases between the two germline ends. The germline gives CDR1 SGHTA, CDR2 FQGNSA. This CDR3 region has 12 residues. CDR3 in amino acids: CASSSQPETQYF. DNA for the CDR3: TGTGCCAGCAGTTCCCAACCAGAGACCCAGTACTTC.

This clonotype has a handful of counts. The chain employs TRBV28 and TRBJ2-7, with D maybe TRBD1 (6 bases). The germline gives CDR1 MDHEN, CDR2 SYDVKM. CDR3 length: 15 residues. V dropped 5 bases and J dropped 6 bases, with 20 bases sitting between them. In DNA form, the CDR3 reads TGTGCCAGCAGTACGACAGGAAAAGCTCGGGGCGAGCAGTACTTC. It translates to CASSTTGKARGEQYF. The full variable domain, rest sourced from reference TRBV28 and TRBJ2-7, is DVKVTQSSRYLVKRTGEKVFLECVQDMDHENMFWYRQDPGLGLRLIYFSYDVKMKEKGDIPEGYSVSREKKERFSLILESASTNQTSMYLCASSTTGKARGEQYFGPGTRLTVT.

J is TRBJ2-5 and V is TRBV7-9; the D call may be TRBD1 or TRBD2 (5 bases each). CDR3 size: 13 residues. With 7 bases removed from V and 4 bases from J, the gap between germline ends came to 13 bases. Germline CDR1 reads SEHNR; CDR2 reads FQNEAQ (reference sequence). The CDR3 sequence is CASTVRGGETQYF. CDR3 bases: TGTGCCAGCACCGTCCGGGGCGGAGAGACCCAGTACTTC.

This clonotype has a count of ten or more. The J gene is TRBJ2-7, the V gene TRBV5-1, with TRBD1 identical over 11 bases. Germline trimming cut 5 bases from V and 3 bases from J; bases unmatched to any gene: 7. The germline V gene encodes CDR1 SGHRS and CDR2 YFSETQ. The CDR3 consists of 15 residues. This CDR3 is CASRLVGTGGYEQYF. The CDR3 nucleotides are TGCGCCAGCAGGCTAGTGGGGACAGGGGGCTACGAGCAGTACTTC.

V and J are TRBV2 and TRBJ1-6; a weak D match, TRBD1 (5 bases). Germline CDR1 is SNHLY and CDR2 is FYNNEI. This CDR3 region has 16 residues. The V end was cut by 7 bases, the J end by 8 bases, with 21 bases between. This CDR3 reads CASTPGWGVGDSPLHF. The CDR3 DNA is TGTGCCAGCACTCCAGGGTGGGGCGTGGGGGATTCACCCCTCCACTTT.

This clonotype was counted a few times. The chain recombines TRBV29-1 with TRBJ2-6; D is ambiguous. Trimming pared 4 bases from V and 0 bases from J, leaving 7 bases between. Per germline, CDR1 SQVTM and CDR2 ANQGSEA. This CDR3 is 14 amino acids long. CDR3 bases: TGCAGCGTTGTAGGCGCCTCTGGGGCCAACGTCCTGACTTTC. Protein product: CSVVGASGANVLTF.

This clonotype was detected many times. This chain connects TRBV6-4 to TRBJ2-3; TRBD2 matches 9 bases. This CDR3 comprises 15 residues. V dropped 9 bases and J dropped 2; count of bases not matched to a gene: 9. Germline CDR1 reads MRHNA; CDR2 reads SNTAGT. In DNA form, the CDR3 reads TGTGCCAGTTCTATGAGGACTAGCGACACAGATACGCAGTATTTT. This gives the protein CASSMRTSDTDTQYF.

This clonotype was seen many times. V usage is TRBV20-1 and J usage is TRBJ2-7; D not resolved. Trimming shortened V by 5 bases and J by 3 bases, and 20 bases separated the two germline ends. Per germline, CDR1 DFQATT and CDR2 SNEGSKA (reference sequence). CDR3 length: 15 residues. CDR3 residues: CSAPTGPRALYEQYF. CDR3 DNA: TGCAGTGCTCCAACCGGGCCCCGGGCCCTCTACGAGCAGTACTTC.

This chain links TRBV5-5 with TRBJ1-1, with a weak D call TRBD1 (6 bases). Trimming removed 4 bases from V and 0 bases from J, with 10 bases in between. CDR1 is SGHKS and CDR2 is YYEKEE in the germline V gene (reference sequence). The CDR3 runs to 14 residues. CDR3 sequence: CASSRQVMNTEAFF. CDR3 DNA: TGTGCCAGCAGCCGACAGGTCATGAACACTGAAGCTTTCTTT.

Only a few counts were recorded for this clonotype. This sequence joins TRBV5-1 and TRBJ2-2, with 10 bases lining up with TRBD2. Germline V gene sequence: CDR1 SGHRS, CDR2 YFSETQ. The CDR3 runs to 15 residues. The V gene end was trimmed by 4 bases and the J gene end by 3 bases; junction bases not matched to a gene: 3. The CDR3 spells CASSLTSGHTGELFF. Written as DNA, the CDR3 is TGCGCCAGCAGCCTGACTAGCGGGCACACCGGGGAGCTGTTTTTT.

The CDR3 DNA sequence: TGTGCCAGCAGCTTAGGACCACGGGGGGAGACCCAGTACTTC. Its protein is CASSLGPRGETQYF. V gene TRBV7-2 combines with J gene TRBJ2-5, with D maybe TRBD2 (6 bases). The CDR3 spans 14 residues. V was clipped by 1 base and J by 5 bases, with 11 bases between them. Germline lookup yields CDR1 SGHTA and CDR2 FQGNSA.

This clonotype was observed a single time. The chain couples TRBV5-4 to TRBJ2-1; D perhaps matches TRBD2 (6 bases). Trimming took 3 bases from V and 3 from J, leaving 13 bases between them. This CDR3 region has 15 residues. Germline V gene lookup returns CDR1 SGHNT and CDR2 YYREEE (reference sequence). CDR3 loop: CASSWGGDRYNEQFF. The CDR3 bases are TGTGCCAGCAGCTGGGGCGGGGATCGCTACAATGAGCAGTTCTTC.

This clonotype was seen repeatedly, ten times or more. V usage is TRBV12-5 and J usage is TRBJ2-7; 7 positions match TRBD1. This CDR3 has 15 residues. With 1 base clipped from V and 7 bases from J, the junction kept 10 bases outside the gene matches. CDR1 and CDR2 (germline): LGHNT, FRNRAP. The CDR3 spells CASGLGDSSDLEQYF. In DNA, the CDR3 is TGTGCTAGTGGTTTGGGGGACAGTTCTGACTTGGAGCAGTACTTC.

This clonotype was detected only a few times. CDR3 sequence (DNA): TGTGCCAGCTCACCGCGACAGTTATACGAGCAGTACTTC. This gives the protein CASSPRQLYEQYF. The chain is built from TRBV18 and TRBJ2-7, with a possible D match to TRBD1 (5 bases). CDR1 is KGHSH and CDR2 is LQKENI in the germline V gene. V gave up 3 bases and J gave up 4 bases, with 10 bases separating them. The CDR3 spans 13 residues.

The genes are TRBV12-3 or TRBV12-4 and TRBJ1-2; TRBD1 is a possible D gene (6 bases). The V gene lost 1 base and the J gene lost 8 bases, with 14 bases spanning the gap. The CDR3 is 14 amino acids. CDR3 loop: CASSLGGQPKGYTF. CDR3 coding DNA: TGTGCCAGCAGTTTAGGCGGACAGCCAAAGGGCTACACCTTC.

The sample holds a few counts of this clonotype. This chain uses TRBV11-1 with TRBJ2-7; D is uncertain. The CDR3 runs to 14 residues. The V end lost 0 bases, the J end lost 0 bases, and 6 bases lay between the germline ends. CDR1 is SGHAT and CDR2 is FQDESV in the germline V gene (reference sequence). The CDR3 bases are TGTGCCAGCAGCTTAGCGAGCACCTCCTACGAGCAGTACTTC. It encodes CASSLASTSYEQYF.

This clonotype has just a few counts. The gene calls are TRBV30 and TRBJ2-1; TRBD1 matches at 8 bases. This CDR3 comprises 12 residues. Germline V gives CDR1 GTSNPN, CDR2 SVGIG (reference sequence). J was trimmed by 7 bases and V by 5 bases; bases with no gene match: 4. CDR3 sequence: CAWDRGGNEQFF. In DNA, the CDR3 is TGTGCCTGGGACAGGGGTGGGAATGAGCAGTTCTTC.

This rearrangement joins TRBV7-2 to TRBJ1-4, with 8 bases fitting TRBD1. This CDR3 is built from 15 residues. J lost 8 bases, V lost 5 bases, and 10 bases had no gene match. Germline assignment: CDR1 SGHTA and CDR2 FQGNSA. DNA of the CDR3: TGTGCCAGCAGCCCACCAGGGGGCCTGCGGGAAAAACTGTTTTTT. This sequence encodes CASSPPGGLREKLFF. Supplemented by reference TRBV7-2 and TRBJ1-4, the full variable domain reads GAGVSQSPSNKVTEKGKDVELRCDPISGHTALYWYRQSLGQGLEFLIYFQGNSAPDKSGLPSDRFSAERTGGSVSTLTIQRTQQEDSAVYLCASSPPGGLREKLFFGSGTQLSVL.

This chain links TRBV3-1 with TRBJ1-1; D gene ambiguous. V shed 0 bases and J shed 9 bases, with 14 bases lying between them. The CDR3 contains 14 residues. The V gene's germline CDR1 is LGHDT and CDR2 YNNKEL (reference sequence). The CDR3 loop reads CASSQDGRSEQAFF. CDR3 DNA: TGTGCCAGCAGCCAAGACGGACGGAGCGAACAAGCTTTCTTT. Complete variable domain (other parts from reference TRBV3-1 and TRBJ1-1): DTAVSQTPKYLVTQMGNDKSIKCEQNLGHDTMYWYKQDSKKFLKIMFSYNNKELIINETVPNRFSPKSPDKAHLNLHINSLELGDSAVYFCASSQDGRSEQAFFGQGTRLTVV.